Each of the 14 T cell receptor beta chains below was sequenced from the same sample in a study of shared clonotypes between healthy human individuals. The data were produced by immunoSEQ multiplex PCR, yet TCRdb's version contains in-frame clones alone and is incomplete. The sample has about 520,000 clones, over 75% seen once. Sequenced sample: PBMCs. Every receptor here comes from a woman aged 40-49 years in good health. Some clones in this sample may be carry-over from other donors' samples.

The V and J genes are TRBV6-5 and TRBJ2-7; 8 nucleotides match TRBD2. Germline V gene lookup returns CDR1 MNHEY and CDR2 SVGAGI. Trimming took 6 bases from V and 5 from J; bases not matched to a gene: 9. CDR3 length: 14 amino acids. The CDR3 DNA is TGTGCCAGCAGACTTTCCCTAGCGGGTGACGAGCAGTACTTC. Amino acid sequence: CASRLSLAGDEQYF.

On this clone itself: This clone may be a read error of a much larger clone one base away. The same CDR3 arises from other DNA sequences in this sample as well. V usage is TRBV7-2 and J usage is TRBJ2-3; D remains unclear. The V gene lost 4 bases and the J gene lost 0 bases, with 11 bases spanning the gap. This CDR3 is 15 amino acids long. CDR1 and CDR2 (germline): SGHTA, FQGNSA. The CDR3 coding sequence is TGTGCCAGCAGCTACGGAACAGCGAGCACAGATACGCAGTATTTT. This codes for CASSYGTASTDTQYF.

The chain has TRBV10-3 and TRBJ2-1, with 11 positions matching TRBD2. Per the germline V gene, CDR1 is ENHRY and CDR2 is SYGVKD. The J segment lost 3 bases and the V segment lost 6 bases, leaving 4 bases of the junction unmatched. This CDR3 has 15 residues. The CDR3 protein is CAISRGLAGYNEQFF. CDR3 DNA: TGTGCCATCAGCCGAGGACTAGCGGGCTACAATGAGCAGTTCTTC.

The chain links TRBV15 to TRBJ1-4; D is uncertain. Germline V gene data show CDR1 as LNHNV and CDR2 as YYDKDF (reference sequence). V lost 5 bases, J lost 0 bases, and 7 bases lay in between. The CDR3 is 14 residues long. In DNA form, the CDR3 reads TGTGCCACCAGCGGCGGGACAACTAATGAAAAACTGTTTTTT. It translates to CATSGGTTNEKLFF.

This clone was observed many times. The chain has TRBV2 and TRBJ2-5, with 10 bases identical to TRBD2. V gave up 7 bases and J gave up 5 bases; unmatched junction bases: 10. In germline, CDR1 is SNHLY, CDR2 FYNNEI. The CDR3 runs 15 residues. The CDR3 nucleotides read TGTGCCAGCAAGTCGACTAGCGGGTCCGGGGAGACCCAGTACTTC. This codes for CASKSTSGSGETQYF.

This clone appeared a few times. This chain joins TRBV4-2 and TRBJ1-4, with D tentatively TRBD1 (6 bases). V lost 2 bases, J lost 0 bases, and 13 bases lay in between. From germline, CDR1 is LGHNA and CDR2 YNFKEQ. CDR3 size: 17 residues. CDR3 DNA sequence: TGTGCCAGCAGCCAATCGTCCGAGGGGGCAACTAATGAAAAACTGTTTTTT. Translated, it gives CASSQSSEGATNEKLFF.

With respect to this clone: A much more abundant neighbour one base away suggests this may be a read error. This chain links TRBV7-9 with TRBJ2-3; D call uncertain. Germline CDR1 reads SEHNR; CDR2 reads FQNEAQ (reference sequence). The ends were cut back, 5 bases at V and 2 bases at J, with 5 bases in the middle. The CDR3 loop spans 12 amino acids. The chain's CDR3 is CASSQNTDTQYF. CDR3 nucleotides: TGTGCCAGCAGCCAAAACACAGATACGCAGTATTTT.

The CDR3 region has the DNA TGTGCCAGCAGTTTTTGGCAGGTCCGCGATACGCAGTATTTT. Protein product: CASSFWQVRDTQYF. The chain has TRBV28 and TRBJ2-3; D is undetermined. CDR1 MDHEN and CDR2 SYDVKM come from the germline V gene. This CDR3 has 14 residues. V lost 3 bases, J lost 6 bases, and 13 bases lay in between.

This chain connects TRBV7-3 to TRBJ2-7; 11 nucleotides match TRBD1. The CDR3 is made up of 15 amino acids. The V gene's germline CDR1 is SGHTA and CDR2 FQGTGA. The V gene end was trimmed by 3 bases and the J gene end by 2 bases; junction bases not matched to a gene: 3. CDR3 in amino acids: CASSFGTGGTYEQYF. The DNA of the CDR3 is TGTGCCAGCAGCTTCGGGACAGGGGGAACCTACGAGCAGTACTTC.

This clone came up a few times. V and J are TRBV7-6 and TRBJ2-1; TRBD2 agrees at 11 bases. The CDR3 length is 19 residues. Germline loops: CDR1 SGHVS, CDR2 FNYEAQ. V trimming: 5 bases; J trimming: 6 bases; junction bases outside the gene matches: 18. This CDR3 reads CASSPAPGLAEERANEQFF. CDR3 DNA: TGTGCCAGCAGCCCCGCCCCGGGACTAGCGGAAGAGAGGGCCAATGAGCAGTTCTTC.

The chain employs TRBV11-2 and TRBJ1-1, with 9 bases identical to TRBD1. This CDR3 contains 15 residues. With V trimmed by 4 bases and J by 1 base, 4 bases remained unmatched. The V gene's germline CDR1 is SGHAT and CDR2 FQNNGV. The CDR3 DNA sequence: TGTGCCAGCAGCTCACGGGACAGGGAGAACACTGAAGCTTTCTTT. Translated: CASSSRDRENTEAFF.

This clone was observed a handful of times. This could be a read error, since a much larger clone is one nucleotide away. Other nucleotide sequences from this sample produce the same CDR3. CDR3 sequence (DNA): TGTGCCAGCAGTTTAGGGCTAGCGGGAGCGAAAAACATTCAGTACTTC. Encoded protein: CASSLGLAGAKNIQYF. J is TRBJ2-4 and V is TRBV27; 10 bases are a match to TRBD2. The V gene end was trimmed by 2 bases and the J gene end by 4 bases; junction bases not matched to a gene: 5. The CDR3 runs 16 residues. Germline V gene lookup returns CDR1 MNHEY and CDR2 SMNVEV (reference sequence).

This clone was seen more than once but under ten times. The J gene is TRBJ1-2, the V gene TRBV28; D is ambiguous. The CDR3 sequence is 12 residues long. V dropped 2 bases and J dropped 7 bases, with 8 bases sitting between them. Germline lookup yields CDR1 MDHEN and CDR2 SYDVKM. The CDR3 is CASSLQEFGYTF. CDR3 sequence (DNA): TGTGCCAGCAGTTTACAGGAGTTTGGCTACACCTTC.

The chain has TRBV19 and TRBJ2-1, with TRBD2 identical over 14 bases. The V segment lost 6 bases and the J segment 8 bases; nucleotides outside the gene matches: 6. The germline V gene has CDR1 LNHDA and CDR2 SQIVND (reference sequence). This CDR3 contains 15 residues. Here the CDR3 DNA reads TGTGCCAGTAGCAGGACTAGCGGGAGGATCTATGAGCAGTTCTTC. Protein product: CASSRTSGRIYEQFF.